These 8 T cell receptor beta chains were sequenced from one sample in a study of blood T cell repertoires in COVID-19. Sequencing was performed with immunoSEQ multiplex PCR; in TCRdb, only in-frame clones are kept and a portion is missing. Seen here are 210,000 or so clones, 70% to 90% observed once, and the top ten hold 10% to 15%. Sequenced sample: peripheral blood. The receptors were gathered from a woman younger than 30 who had recovered from COVID-19.

CDR3 loop: CASSSPSGGEPSSYNEQFF. CDR3 sequence (DNA): TGTGCCAGCAGCTCACCTAGCGGGGGGGAACCATCCTCCTACAATGAGCAGTTCTTC. The J gene is TRBJ2-1, the V gene TRBV9, with 12 bases lining up with TRBD2. Trimming removed 4 bases from V and 0 bases from J; junction bases left unmatched: 11. The length of the CDR3 is 19 residues. From germline, CDR1 is SGDLS and CDR2 YYNGEE.

The gene calls are TRBV18 and TRBJ1-5; 7 nucleotides match TRBD1. CDR3 size: 14 residues. Per germline, CDR1 KGHSH and CDR2 LQKENI. V was pared by 6 bases and J by 2 bases, with 4 bases of the junction left unmatched. For the CDR3, the DNA is TGTGCCAGCTCCCGGGACAGTGGCAATCAGCCCCAGCATTTT. Amino acid sequence: CASSRDSGNQPQHF.

The chain employs TRBV4-2 and TRBJ2-1; D is unresolved. CDR3 length: 12 residues. Germline lookup yields CDR1 LGHNA and CDR2 YNFKEQ. V gave up 4 bases and J gave up 7 bases, with 8 bases separating them. The CDR3 reads CASSPNLNEQFF. The CDR3 nucleotides are TGTGCCAGCAGCCCCAACTTGAATGAGCAGTTCTTC.

In DNA form, the CDR3 reads TGTGCCAGCAAGTTTATTGGACTAGCGGCCTACGAGCAGTACTTC. Protein sequence: CASKFIGLAAYEQYF. This chain links TRBV27 with TRBJ2-7; 10 bases are shared with TRBD2. The CDR3 runs 15 residues. Trimming at V came to 7 bases and at J to 2 bases, leaving 8 bases not matched to a gene. Germline assignment: CDR1 MNHEY and CDR2 SMNVEV (reference sequence).

This chain uses TRBV7-2 with TRBJ1-1, with D unresolved. In germline, CDR1 is SGHTA, CDR2 FQGNSA. The V end lost 1 base, the J end lost 0 bases, and 6 bases lay between the germline ends. The length of the CDR3 is 14 residues. As DNA, the CDR3 is TGTGCCAGCAGCTTAGAAGAGGTGAACACTGAAGCTTTCTTT. Translating it yields CASSLEEVNTEAFF.

V is TRBV7-2 and J is TRBJ1-2, with a weak D call TRBD1 (6 bases). CDR3 length equals 14 residues. Germline-derived CDR1 and CDR2 are SGHTA and FQGNSA. Trimming took off 1 base at V and 5 bases at J, with 11 bases between the two ends. The CDR3 DNA reads as TGTGCCAGCAGCTTAGAGGGCAGGGGTTATGGCTACACCTTC. Protein: CASSLEGRGYGYTF.

This sequence joins TRBV6-5 and TRBJ1-1; D gene uncertain. The CDR3 contains 12 residues. CDR1 and CDR2 (germline): MNHEY, SVGAGI. V dropped 8 bases and J dropped 1 base, with 8 bases sitting between them. The CDR3 DNA follows: TGTGCCAGCTCCATCGGGAACACTGAAGCTTTCTTT. This codes for CASSIGNTEAFF.

The chain carries TRBV4-2 and TRBJ2-5; 9 positions match TRBD2. Trimming removed 4 bases from V and 5 bases from J; junction bases left unmatched: 14. From germline, CDR1 is LGHNA and CDR2 YNFKEQ. CDR3 size: 17 residues. The CDR3 spells CASSLRVAGEGRETQYF. Written as DNA, the CDR3 is TGTGCCAGCAGCCTCCGGGTAGCGGGAGAGGGGAGGGAGACCCAGTACTTC.